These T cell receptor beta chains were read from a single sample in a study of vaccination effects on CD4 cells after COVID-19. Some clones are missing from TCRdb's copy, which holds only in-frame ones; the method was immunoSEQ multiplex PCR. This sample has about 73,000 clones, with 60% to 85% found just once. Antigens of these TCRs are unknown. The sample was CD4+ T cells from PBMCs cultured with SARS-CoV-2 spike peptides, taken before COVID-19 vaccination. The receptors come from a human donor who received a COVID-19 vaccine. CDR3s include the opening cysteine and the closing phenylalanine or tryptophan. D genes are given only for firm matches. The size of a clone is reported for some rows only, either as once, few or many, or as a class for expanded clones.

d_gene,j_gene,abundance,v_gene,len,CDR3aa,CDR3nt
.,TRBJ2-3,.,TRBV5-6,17,CASSLVFVGLSTDTQYF,TGTGCCAGCAGCTTGGTTTTTGTCGGTCTTAGCACAGATACGCAGTATTTT
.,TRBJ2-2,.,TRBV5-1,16,CASSSRGDSPTGELFF,TGCGCCAGCAGTTCCCGGGGGGACAGTCCCACCGGGGAGCTGTTTTTT
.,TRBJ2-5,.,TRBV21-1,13,CASGGTGEETQYF,TGTGCCAGCGGTGGGACAGGGGAAGAGACCCAGTACTTC
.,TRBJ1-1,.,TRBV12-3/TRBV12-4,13,CASRTRDNTEAFF,TGTGCCAGCAGAACTAGAGATAACACTGAAGCTTTCTTT
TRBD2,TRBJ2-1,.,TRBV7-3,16,CASSLLERGGYNEQFF,TGTGCCAGCAGCTTATTGGAGCGGGGGGGGTACAATGAGCAGTTCTTC
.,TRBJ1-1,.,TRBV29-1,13,CSVEDFSGTEAFF,TGCAGCGTTGAAGATTTCAGTGGCACTGAAGCTTTCTTT
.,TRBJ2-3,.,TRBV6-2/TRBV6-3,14,CASSYVKPTDTQYF,TGTGCCAGCAGTTACGTGAAACCAACAGATACGCAGTATTTT
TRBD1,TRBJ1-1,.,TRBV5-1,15,CASSPRQGQNTEAFF,TGCGCCAGCAGCCCCCGACAGGGCCAGAACACTGAAGCTTTCTTT
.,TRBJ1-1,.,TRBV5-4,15,CASSVPGRGNTEAFF,TGTGCCAGCAGCGTCCCAGGGCGCGGGAACACTGAAGCTTTCTTT
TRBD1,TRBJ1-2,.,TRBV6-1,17,CASSARQGQRGIYGYTF,TGTGCCAGCAGTGCAAGACAGGGCCAACGCGGGATCTATGGCTACACCTTC
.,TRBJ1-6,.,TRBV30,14,CAWNRDGDNSPLHF,TGTGCCTGGAACAGGGATGGCGATAATTCACCCCTCCACTTT
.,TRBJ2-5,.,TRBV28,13,CASSPFPQETQYF,TGTGCCAGCAGTCCTTTTCCCCAAGAGACCCAGTACTTC
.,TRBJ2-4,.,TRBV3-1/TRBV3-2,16,CASSLGGTVAKNIQYF,TGTGCCAGCAGCCTCGGGGGGACAGTAGCCAAAAACATTCAGTACTTC
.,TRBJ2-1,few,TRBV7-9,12,CASSLRFNEQFF,TGTGCCAGCAGCCTCCGGTTCAATGAGCAGTTCTTC
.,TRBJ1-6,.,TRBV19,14,CASTLSGVNSPLHF,TGTGCCAGTACCCTTTCCGGGGTTAATTCACCCCTCCACTTT
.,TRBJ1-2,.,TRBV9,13,CASSSRREYGYTF,TGTGCCAGCAGTTCCAGGAGGGAGTATGGCTACACCTTC
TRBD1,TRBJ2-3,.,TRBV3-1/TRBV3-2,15,CASSPRDRAPDTQYF,TGTGCCAGCAGCCCCCGGGACAGGGCCCCAGATACGCAGTATTTT
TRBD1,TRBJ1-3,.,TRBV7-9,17,CASSLRQGVNSGNTIYF,TGTGCCAGCAGTTTACGGCAGGGGGTTAACTCTGGAAACACCATATATTTT
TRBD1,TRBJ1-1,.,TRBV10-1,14,CASSAGTEGTEAFF,TGCGCCAGCAGCGCCGGGACAGAAGGTACTGAAGCTTTCTTT
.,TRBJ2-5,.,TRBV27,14,CASSSSQGRETQYF,TGTGCCAGCAGTTCCTCACAGGGTCGGGAGACCCAGTACTTC
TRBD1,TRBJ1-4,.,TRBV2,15,CACQPKDRGREKLFF,TGTGCCTGCCAGCCCAAGGACAGGGGACGTGAAAAACTGTTTTTT
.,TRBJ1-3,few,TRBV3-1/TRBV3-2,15,CASSQDSGDGNTIYF,TGTGCCAGCAGCCAAGACTCAGGAGACGGAAACACCATATATTTT
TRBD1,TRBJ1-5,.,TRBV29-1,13,CSAGTGGNQPQHF,TGCAGCGCGGGGACAGGGGGAAATCAGCCCCAGCATTTT
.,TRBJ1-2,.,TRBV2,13,CASRVQGTSGYTF,TGTGCCAGCAGGGTTCAGGGAACTTCAGGCTACACCTTC
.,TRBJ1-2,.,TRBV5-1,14,CASSLAGVDYGYTF,TGCGCCAGCAGCTTAGCCGGGGTGGACTATGGCTACACCTTC
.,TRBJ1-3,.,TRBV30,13,CAWTLTSGNTIYF,TGTGCCTGGACCCTCACTTCAGGAAACACCATATATTTT
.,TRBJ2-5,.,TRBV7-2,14,CASSPRTYRETQYF,TGTGCCAGCAGCCCCCGGACCTACAGGGAGACCCAGTACTTC
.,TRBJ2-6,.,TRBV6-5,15,CASLLGRSGANVLTF,TGTGCCAGCCTACTTGGGCGCTCTGGGGCCAACGTCCTGACTTTC
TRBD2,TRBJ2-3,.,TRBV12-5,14,CASGASGSTDTQYF,TGTGCTAGTGGGGCTAGCGGCAGCACAGATACGCAGTATTTT
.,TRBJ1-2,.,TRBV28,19,CASSFLSDTTSSIDYGYTF,TGTGCCAGCAGTTTTCTCTCCGACACGACCTCCAGCATTGACTATGGCTACACCTTC
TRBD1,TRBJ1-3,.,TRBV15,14,CATSSSRQGFTIYF,TGTGCCACCAGCAGTTCCAGACAGGGATTCACCATATATTTT
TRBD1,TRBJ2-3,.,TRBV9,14,CASSGGTGTNTQYF,TGTGCCAGCAGCGGGGGGACAGGGACAAATACGCAGTATTTT
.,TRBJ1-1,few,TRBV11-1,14,CASSQRRWNTEAFF,TGTGCCAGCAGTCAGAGGAGGTGGAACACTGAAGCTTTCTTT
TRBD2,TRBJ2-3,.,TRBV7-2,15,CASSQGLAGPDTQYF,TGTGCCAGCAGCCAAGGACTAGCGGGGCCTGATACGCAGTATTTT
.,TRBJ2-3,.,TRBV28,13,CASSRDSTDTQYF,TGTGCCAGCAGTCGGGACAGCACAGATACGCAGTATTTT
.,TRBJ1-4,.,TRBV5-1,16,CASSKTTAGTNEKLFF,TGCGCCAGCAGCAAGACGACAGCCGGAACTAATGAAAAACTGTTTTTT
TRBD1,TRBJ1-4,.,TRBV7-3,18,CASSQTTGGQGRNEKLFF,TGTGCCAGCAGCCAGACCACGGGAGGACAGGGAAGGAATGAAAAACTGTTTTTT
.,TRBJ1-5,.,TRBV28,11,CASSENQPQHF,TGTGCCAGCAGCGAGAATCAGCCCCAGCATTTT
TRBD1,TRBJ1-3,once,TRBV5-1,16,CASSLAPGGTGNTIYF,TGCGCCAGCAGCTTGGCGCCAGGGGGAACTGGAAACACCATATATTTT
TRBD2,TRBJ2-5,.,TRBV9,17,CASSARGLAGGQETQYF,TGTGCCAGCAGCGCTCGAGGACTAGCGGGGGGTCAAGAGACCCAGTACTTC
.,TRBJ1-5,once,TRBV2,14,CASRDQGENQPQHF,TGTGCCAGCAGGGATCAGGGAGAAAATCAGCCCCAGCATTTT